Listed below are T cell receptor beta chains from one sample, sequenced in a study of cytotoxic CD8 clonotypes in ibrutinib-treated CLL. TCRdb's table, derived via immunoSEQ multiplex PCR, lists solely in-frame clones and lacks some. The profile shows roughly 76,000 clones, approximately 80% of them singletons. The starting material was PBMCs, obtained at disease progression, from a patient treated with ibrutinib. All receptors derive from a human donor with chronic lymphocytic leukemia. Each CDR3 is given with its conserved first and last residue. Fields, in order: J gene, clone size, D gene, V gene, CDR3 DNA, CDR3 protein. A D gene is named only where the DNA matches it firmly. The listing skips clone size in some rows; elsewhere it reads once, few, many or a size class.

>TRBJ2-7|NA|NA|TRBV6-1
TGTGCCAGCAGTGAACGTGAGGGACTCAACTACGAGCAGTACTTC
CASSEREGLNYEQYF
>TRBJ2-3|NA|NA|TRBV11-2
TGTGCCAGCAGCTTAGCCCCAGGGATCACAGATACGCAGTATTTT
CASSLAPGITDTQYF
>TRBJ2-7|NA|NA|TRBV27
TGTGCCAGCAGTCCCCGCCTTCCCTACGAGCAGTACTTC
CASSPRLPYEQYF
>TRBJ2-3|NA|NA|TRBV11-2
TGTGCCAGCAGCCCGGACTACCGCACAGATACGCAGTATTTT
CASSPDYRTDTQYF
>TRBJ1-4|NA|NA|TRBV15
TGTGCCACCAGCAGACTACGGGACGGAACTAATGAAAAACTGTTTTTT
CATSRLRDGTNEKLFF
>TRBJ2-1|NA|TRBD1|TRBV6-5
TGTGCCAGCAGTGACGGGACAGGGAAGTTCTTC
CASSDGTGKFF
>TRBJ2-2|NA|NA|TRBV6-4
TGTGCCAGCAGTCTGGGGCCGAACACCGGGGAGCTGTTTTTT
CASSLGPNTGELFF
>TRBJ2-7|NA|NA|TRBV7-9
TGTGCCAGCAGCTTAGTTACAGGGACCTACGAGCAGTACTTC
CASSLVTGTYEQYF
>TRBJ2-5|NA|NA|TRBV5-1
TGCGCCAGCAGCTTGGGGCACCGCCAAGAGACCCAGTACTTC
CASSLGHRQETQYF
>TRBJ2-5|NA|TRBD1|TRBV7-3
TGTGCCAGCAGCCCAGGGACAGGGGGCGCGACCCAGTACTTC
CASSPGTGGATQYF
>TRBJ2-1|NA|NA|TRBV27
TGTGCCAGCAGTCTTAGCGGCAATGAGCAGTTCTTC
CASSLSGNEQFF
>TRBJ2-7|NA|TRBD2|TRBV5-8
TGTGCCAGCAGCTTGGCTGCGACTAGCGGGAGTCTACACGAGCAGTACTTC
CASSLAATSGSLHEQYF
>TRBJ2-1|NA|TRBD2|TRBV7-9
TGTGCCAGCAGCTTAGCAGCGGGGGGTCTATTTAGTGAGCAGTTCTTC
CASSLAAGGLFSEQFF
>TRBJ1-1|NA|NA|TRBV29-1
TGCAGCGTTGTCTGGGAGTGGGAAGCTTTCTTT
CSVVWEWEAFF
>TRBJ2-7|NA|NA|TRBV15
TGTGCCACCAGCATTAGCGTAGAGCAGTACTTC
CATSISVEQYF
>TRBJ2-1|NA|NA|TRBV19
TGTGCCAGTAGTATTAGGGACCTCTCCTACAATGAGCAGTTCTTC
CASSIRDLSYNEQFF
>TRBJ1-4|NA|TRBD1|TRBV10-3
TGTGCCATCAGCGGGACAGGGGATGAAAAACTGTTTTTT
CAISGTGDEKLFF
>TRBJ1-6|NA|TRBD1|TRBV2
TGTGCCAACACAAGACAGGGCTATTCACCCCTCCACTTT
CANTRQGYSPLHF
>TRBJ2-5|NA|NA|TRBV5-1
TGCGCCAGCAGCTTGGTGGGGGGGACAGTGTACCAAGAGACCCAGTACTTC
CASSLVGGTVYQETQYF
>TRBJ2-3|NA|NA|TRBV10-1
TGCGCCAGCAGTGGCTTCGCGGACAGTCTCGGGTACACAGATACGCAGTATTTT
CASSGFADSLGYTDTQYF
>TRBJ2-2|NA|TRBD1|TRBV2
TGTGCCAGCAAGAGGACAGGGAACACCGGGGAGCTGTTTTTT
CASKRTGNTGELFF
>TRBJ1-1|NA|NA|TRBV18
TGTGCCAGCTCACCCGAGGTTACTGAAGCTTTCTTT
CASSPEVTEAFF
>TRBJ2-2|NA|TRBD1|TRBV6-5
TGTGCCAGCAACAGGGGCGGAACCGGGGAGCTGTTTTTT
CASNRGGTGELFF
>TRBJ1-2|NA|TRBD1|TRBV6-5
TGTGCCAGCAGTTACTCGGGACAGGGGGCGTCTGGCTACACCTTC
CASSYSGQGASGYTF
>TRBJ2-3|NA|NA|TRBV27
TGTGCCAGCACCTCCGGGCTCGGTACGCAGTATTTT
CASTSGLGTQYF
>TRBJ2-7|NA|NA|TRBV28
TGTGCCAGCAGTTTATACCTCTCCTACGAGCAGTACTTC
CASSLYLSYEQYF
>TRBJ1-4|few|NA|TRBV4-2
TGTGCCAGCAGCCAAGACAGGCTGTCGGCTAATGAAAAACTGTTTTTT
CASSQDRLSANEKLFF
>TRBJ1-2|NA|NA|TRBV5-1
TGCGCCAGCAGCTTGGCGGGGGAACCCAACTATGGCTACACCTTC
CASSLAGEPNYGYTF
>TRBJ1-4|NA|NA|TRBV15
TGTGCCACCAGCAGGAACAGGGCCTTTAATGAAAAACTGTTTTTT
CATSRNRAFNEKLFF
>TRBJ2-2|NA|NA|TRBV5-1
TGCGCCAGCAGAGACAGACAGGTCGTCGGGGAGCTGTTTTTT
CASRDRQVVGELFF
>TRBJ2-7|NA|TRBD1|TRBV5-4
TGTGCCAGCAGCCGGACCGATACAGGGGCCGCGAAGTACTTC
CASSRTDTGAAKYF
>TRBJ2-7|NA|NA|TRBV7-3
TGTGCCAGCAGCCCAGGGAGGGGGCCCTACTACGAGCAGTACTTC
CASSPGRGPYYEQYF
>TRBJ1-1|NA|NA|TRBV2
TGTGCCAGCAGTGCAGGGAAGCAGACTGAAGCTTTCTTT
CASSAGKQTEAFF
>TRBJ2-5|NA|NA|TRBV5-5
TGTGCCAGCAGGTACAGGGACCGGGAGACCCAGTACTTC
CASRYRDRETQYF
>TRBJ2-1|few|TRBD2|TRBV4-1
TGCGCCAGCAGCCAACGGACTAGCCCGTATTTTAATGAGCAGTTCTTC
CASSQRTSPYFNEQFF
>TRBJ1-3|NA|NA|TRBV7-9
TGTGCCAGCAGCTTAGCCCCTGGGGGTATCGGCAGGGACAGAAACACCATATATTTT
CASSLAPGGIGRDRNTIYF
>TRBJ2-5|NA|NA|TRBV4-1
TGTGCCAGCAGCCAAGATTACGTGGGAGAGACCCAGTACTTC
CASSQDYVGETQYF
>TRBJ1-2|NA|TRBD1|TRBV18
TGTGCCAGCTCACCACAAAAGGGGGCCGGAAACTATGGCTACACCTTC
CASSPQKGAGNYGYTF
>TRBJ1-1|NA|NA|TRBV19
TGTGCCAGTAGTCAGATCTGGGGAACTGAAGCTTTCTTT
CASSQIWGTEAFF
>TRBJ1-2|NA|TRBD1|TRBV4-1
TGCGCCAGCAGGGGCGGCAGGGGGAGGTATGGCTACACCTTC
CASRGGRGRYGYTF
>TRBJ1-2|NA|NA|TRBV25-1
TGTGCCAGCAGTGAATTGGAGCTGGCCTATGGCTACACCTTC
CASSELELAYGYTF
>TRBJ1-2|NA|NA|TRBV19
TGTGCCAGTAGTATAGCACCCCGTGGCTATGGCTACACCTTC
CASSIAPRGYGYTF
>TRBJ1-2|NA|TRBD1|TRBV10-3
TGTGCCGTCTCCGGGACAGGGGGATCCTATGGCTACACCTTC
CAVSGTGGSYGYTF
>TRBJ2-7|NA|TRBD1|TRBV29-1
TGCAGCGTTGAAGCTCTGGGACAGGGGGAAGCCGAGCAGTACTTC
CSVEALGQGEAEQYF
>TRBJ2-5|NA|NA|TRBV7-9
TGTGCCAGCAGGGGGCACAGGGTGGGGGAGACCCAGTACTTC
CASRGHRVGETQYF
>TRBJ1-1|NA|NA|TRBV6-4
TGTGCCAGCAGGGGCCCATACACTGAAGCTTTCTTT
CASRGPYTEAFF
>TRBJ1-3|NA|NA|TRBV10-1
TGCGCCAGCAGTGAGAACAGAAACACCATATATTTT
CASSENRNTIYF
>TRBJ2-3|NA|TRBD2|TRBV19
TGTGCCAGTAGTATCTGGGGGGGACTAGCGGTTAGCACAGATACGCAGTATTTT
CASSIWGGLAVSTDTQYF
>TRBJ2-1|NA|TRBD2|TRBV13
TGTGCCAGCAGCTTACTTCCCCCTAGCGGGGGAGACAATGAGCAGTTCTTC
CASSLLPPSGGDNEQFF
>TRBJ2-2|NA|NA|TRBV5-1
TGCGCCAGCAGCTTGGCTTTGAACACCGGGGAGCTGTTTTTT
CASSLALNTGELFF
>TRBJ2-2|NA|NA|TRBV27
TGCGCCAGCAGTCGGACGGCCACGAACACCGGGGAGCTGTTTTTT
CASSRTATNTGELFF
>TRBJ2-6|NA|TRBD2|TRBV10-2
TGCGCCAGCAGCCCGGGACTAGTTTTGGCTGGGGCCAACGTCCTGACTTTC
CASSPGLVLAGANVLTF
>TRBJ1-1|NA|NA|TRBV6-1
TGTGCCAGCAGGAGGGGGGAAGGGGTGGGCACTGAAGCTTTCTTT
CASRRGEGVGTEAFF
>TRBJ2-3|once|TRBD2|TRBV7-3
TGTGCCAGCAGCTTAGCGGGAGGGTACACAGATACGCAGTATTTT
CASSLAGGYTDTQYF
>TRBJ1-2|NA|TRBD1|TRBV2
TGTGCCAGCAGTGGTTGGGCAGACAGGGGGGCTTCACCTAACTATGGCTACACCTTC
CASSGWADRGASPNYGYTF